The entry below gives a single T cell receptor beta chain sequence along with its context. Its cognate antigen is unknown. The data stem from a study of T cells in Graves' hyperthyroidism and ophthalmopathy. Findings and caveats of the study: Blood also held most thyroid clonotypes expanded beyond 0.001.

The investigators amplified TCR beta CDR3 regions from RNA transcripts. Using the HTBI primer set, a first-round RT-PCR was run on the TCR CDR3. TCRdb reanalysed the multiplex PCR reads using MiXCR and keeps one entry per CDR3 protein. The sample shows hundreds of thousands of distinct CDR3 sequences, around 20% of them seen only once. The sequence derives from a man aged 25-45 years with Graves' ophthalmopathy. The sample was blood.

CDR3 amino acids: CASSLGWTGGNNEQFF. The CDR3 DNA follows: TGTGCCAGCAGCTTAGGATGGACAGGGGGCAACAATGAGCAGTTCTTC. V and J are TRBV7-8 and TRBJ2-1, with 11 nucleotides matching TRBD1. J gave up 5 bases and V 1 base, and 4 bases lay outside the gene matches. This CDR3 contains 16 residues. CDR1 SGHVS and CDR2 FQNEAQ come from the germline V gene.